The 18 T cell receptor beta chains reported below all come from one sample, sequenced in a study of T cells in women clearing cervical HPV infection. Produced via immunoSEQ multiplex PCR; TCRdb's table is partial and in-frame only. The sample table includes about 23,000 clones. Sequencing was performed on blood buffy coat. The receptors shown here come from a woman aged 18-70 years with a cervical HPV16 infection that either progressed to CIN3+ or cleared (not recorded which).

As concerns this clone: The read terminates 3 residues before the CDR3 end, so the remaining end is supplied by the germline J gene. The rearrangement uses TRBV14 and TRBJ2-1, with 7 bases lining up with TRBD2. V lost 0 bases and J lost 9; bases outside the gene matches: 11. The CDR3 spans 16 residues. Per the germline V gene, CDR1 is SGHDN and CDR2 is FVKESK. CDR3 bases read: TGTGCCAGCAGCCAAGATGCGGGAGTTGGTTTAGGTGAG. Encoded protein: CASSQDAGVGLGE. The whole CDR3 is CASSQDAGVGLGEQFF.

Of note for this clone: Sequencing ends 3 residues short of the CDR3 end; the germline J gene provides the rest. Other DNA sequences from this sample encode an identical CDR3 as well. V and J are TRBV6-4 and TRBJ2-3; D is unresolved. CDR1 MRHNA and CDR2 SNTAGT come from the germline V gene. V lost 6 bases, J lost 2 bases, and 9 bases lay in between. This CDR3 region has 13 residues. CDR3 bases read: TGTGCCAGCAGAGAGACTTTCACAGATACG. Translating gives CASRETFTDT. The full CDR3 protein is CASRETFTDTQYF.

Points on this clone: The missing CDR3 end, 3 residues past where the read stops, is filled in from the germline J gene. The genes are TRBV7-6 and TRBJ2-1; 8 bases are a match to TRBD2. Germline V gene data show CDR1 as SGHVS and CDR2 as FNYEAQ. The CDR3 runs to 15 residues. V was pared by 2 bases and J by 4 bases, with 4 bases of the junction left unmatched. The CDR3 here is CASSLLPSGYNEQFF. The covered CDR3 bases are TGTGCCAGCAGCTTACTGCCTAGCGGGTACAATGAG.

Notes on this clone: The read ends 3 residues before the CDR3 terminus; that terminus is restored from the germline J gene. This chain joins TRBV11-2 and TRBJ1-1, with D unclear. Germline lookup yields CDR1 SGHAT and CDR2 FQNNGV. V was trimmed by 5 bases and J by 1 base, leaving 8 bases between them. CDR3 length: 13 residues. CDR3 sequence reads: CASSPLPNTEAFF. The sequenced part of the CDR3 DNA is TGTGCCAGCAGCCCTCTTCCGAACACTGAA. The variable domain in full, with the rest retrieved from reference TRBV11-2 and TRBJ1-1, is EAGVAQSPRYKIIEKRQSVAFWCNPISGHATLYWYQQILGQGPKLLIQFQNNGVVDDSQLPKDRFSAERLKGVDSTLKIQPAKLEDSAVYLCASSPLPNTEAFFGQGTRLTVV.

Incomplete CDR3 DNA: TGTGCCAGCAGCTTAAGGCGGGGGGGCCATGGCAATGAG. Its protein product is CASSLRRGGHGNE. The CDR3 as a whole reads CASSLRRGGHGNEQFF. J is TRBJ2-1 and V is TRBV7-6; TRBD2 aligns across 9 bases. The CDR3 end lies 3 residues beyond the end of the read and is filled in from the germline J gene. Per the germline V gene, CDR1 is SGHVS and CDR2 is FNYEAQ. V gave up 2 bases and J gave up 6 bases; unmatched junction bases: 8. The CDR3 length is 16 residues.

Partial CDR3 DNA: TGTGCCAGCAGCGTACAGGGGAGGGAG. Its protein product is CASSVQGRE. The CDR3 in full is CASSVQGRELFF. The chain carries TRBV11-2 and TRBJ2-2; 7 bases match TRBD1. The read ends 3 residues early relative to the CDR3; the germline J gene fills the gap. Germline assignment: CDR1 SGHAT and CDR2 FQNNGV. The trim removed 5 bases at V and 9 bases at J, leaving 3 bases unmatched. The CDR3 consists of 12 residues.

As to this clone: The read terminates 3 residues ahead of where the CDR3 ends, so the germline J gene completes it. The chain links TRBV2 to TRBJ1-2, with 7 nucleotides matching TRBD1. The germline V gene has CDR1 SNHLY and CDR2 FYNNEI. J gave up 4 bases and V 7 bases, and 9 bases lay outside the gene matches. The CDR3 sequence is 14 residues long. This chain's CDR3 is CASNVEDRIYGYTF. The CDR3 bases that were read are TGTGCCAGCAACGTTGAGGACAGGATCTATGGC.

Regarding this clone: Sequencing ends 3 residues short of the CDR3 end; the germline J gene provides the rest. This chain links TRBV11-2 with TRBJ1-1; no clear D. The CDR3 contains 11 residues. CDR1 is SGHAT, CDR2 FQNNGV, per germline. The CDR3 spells CASSQNLVAFF. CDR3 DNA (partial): TGTGCCAGCAGCCAGAACCTAGTG.

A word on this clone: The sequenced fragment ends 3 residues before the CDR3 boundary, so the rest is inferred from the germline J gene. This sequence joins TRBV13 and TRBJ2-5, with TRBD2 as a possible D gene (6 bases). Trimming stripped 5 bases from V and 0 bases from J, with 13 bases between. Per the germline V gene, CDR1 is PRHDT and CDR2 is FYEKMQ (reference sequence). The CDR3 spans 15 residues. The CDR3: CASSLGGEYQETQYF. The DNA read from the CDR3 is TGTGCCAGCAGCCTCGGCGGGGAGTACCAAGAGACC.

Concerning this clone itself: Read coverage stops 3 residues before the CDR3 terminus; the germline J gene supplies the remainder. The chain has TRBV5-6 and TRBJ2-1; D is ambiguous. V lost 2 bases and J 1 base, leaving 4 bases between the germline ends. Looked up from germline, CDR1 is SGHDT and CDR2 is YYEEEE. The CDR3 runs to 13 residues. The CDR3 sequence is CASSFTSYNEQFF. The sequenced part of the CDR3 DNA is TGTGCCAGCAGCTTTACTTCCTACAATGAG. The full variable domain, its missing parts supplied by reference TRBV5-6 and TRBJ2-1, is DAGVTQSPTHLIKTRGQQVTLRCSPKSGHDTVSWYQQALGQGPQFIFQYYEEEERQRGNFPDRFSGHQFPNYSSELNVNALLLGDSALYLCASSFTSYNEQFFGPGTRLTVL.

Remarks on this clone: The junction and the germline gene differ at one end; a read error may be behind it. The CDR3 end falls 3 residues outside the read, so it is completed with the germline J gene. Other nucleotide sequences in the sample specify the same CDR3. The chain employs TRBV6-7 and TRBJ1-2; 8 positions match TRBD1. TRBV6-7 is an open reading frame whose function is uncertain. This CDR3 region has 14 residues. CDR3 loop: CASSLTGVDYGYTF. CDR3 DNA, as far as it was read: TGTGCCAGCAGTTTGACAGGGGTTGACTATGGA.

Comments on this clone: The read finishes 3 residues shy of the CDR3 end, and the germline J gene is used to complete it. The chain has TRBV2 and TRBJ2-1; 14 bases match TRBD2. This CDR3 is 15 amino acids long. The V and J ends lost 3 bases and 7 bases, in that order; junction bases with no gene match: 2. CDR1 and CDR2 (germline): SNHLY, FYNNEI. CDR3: CASSDRLAGGNEQFF. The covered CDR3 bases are TGTGCCAGCAGTGATCGACTAGCGGGGGGGAATGAG.

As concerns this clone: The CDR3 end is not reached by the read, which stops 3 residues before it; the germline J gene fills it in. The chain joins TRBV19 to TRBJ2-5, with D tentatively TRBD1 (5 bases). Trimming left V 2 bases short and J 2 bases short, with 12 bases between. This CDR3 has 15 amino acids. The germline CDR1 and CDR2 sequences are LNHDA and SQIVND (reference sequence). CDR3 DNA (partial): TGTGCCAGTAGTATACGCCCGGCAGGGCAAGAGACC. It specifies CASSIRPAGQET. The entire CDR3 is CASSIRPAGQETQYF.

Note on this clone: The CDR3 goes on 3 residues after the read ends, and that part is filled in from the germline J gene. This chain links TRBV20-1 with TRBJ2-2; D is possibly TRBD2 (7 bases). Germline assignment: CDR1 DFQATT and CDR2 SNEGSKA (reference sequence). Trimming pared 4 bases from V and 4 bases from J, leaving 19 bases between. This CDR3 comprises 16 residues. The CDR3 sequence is CSAKRGGFSGTGELFF. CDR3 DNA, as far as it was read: TGCAGTGCTAAAAGGGGGGGGTTCTCTGGCACCGGGGAG.

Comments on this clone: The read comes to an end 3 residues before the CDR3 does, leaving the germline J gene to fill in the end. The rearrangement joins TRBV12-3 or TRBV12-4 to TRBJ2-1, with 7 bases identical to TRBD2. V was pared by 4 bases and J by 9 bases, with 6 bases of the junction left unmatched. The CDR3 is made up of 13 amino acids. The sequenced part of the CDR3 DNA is TGTGCCAGCAGTTCAACTAGCGTCGGTGAG. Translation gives CASSSTSVGE. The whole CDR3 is CASSSTSVGEQFF.

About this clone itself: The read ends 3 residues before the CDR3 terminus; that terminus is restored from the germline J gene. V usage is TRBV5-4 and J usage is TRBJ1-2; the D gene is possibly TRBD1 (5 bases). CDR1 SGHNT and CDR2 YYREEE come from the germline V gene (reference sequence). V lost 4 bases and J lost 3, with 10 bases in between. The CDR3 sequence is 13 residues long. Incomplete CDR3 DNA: TGTGCCAGCAGCCCCTCGGGGGACTATGGC. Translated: CASSPSGDYG. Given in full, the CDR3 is CASSPSGDYGYTF. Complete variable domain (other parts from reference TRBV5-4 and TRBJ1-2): ETGVTQSPTHLIKTRGQQVTLRCSSQSGHNTVSWYQQALGQGPQFIFQYYREEENGRGNFPPRFSGLQFPNYSSELNVNALELDDSALYLCASSPSGDYGYTFGSGTRLTVV.

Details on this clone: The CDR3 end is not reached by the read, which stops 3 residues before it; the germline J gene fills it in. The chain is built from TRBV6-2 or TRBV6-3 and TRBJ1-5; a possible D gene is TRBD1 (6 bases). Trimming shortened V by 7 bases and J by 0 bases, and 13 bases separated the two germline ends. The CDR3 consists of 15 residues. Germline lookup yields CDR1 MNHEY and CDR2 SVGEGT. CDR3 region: CASITGPYSNQPQHF. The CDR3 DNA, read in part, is TGTGCCAGCATAACAGGGCCTTATAGCAATCAGCCC.

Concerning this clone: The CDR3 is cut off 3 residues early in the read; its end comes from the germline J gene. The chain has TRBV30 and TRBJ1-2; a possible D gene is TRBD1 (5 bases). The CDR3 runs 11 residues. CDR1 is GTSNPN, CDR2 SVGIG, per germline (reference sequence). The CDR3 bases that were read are TGTGCCTGGAGTGCGGGGGTCTTC. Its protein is CAWSAGVF. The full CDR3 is CAWSAGVFYTF. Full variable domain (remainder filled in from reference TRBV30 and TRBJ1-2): SQTIHQWPATLVQPVGSPLSLECTVEGTSNPNLYWYRQAAGRGLQLLFYSVGIGQISSEVPQNLSASRPQDRQFILSSKKLLLSDSGFYLCAWSAGVFYTFGSGTRLTVV.